This TCR beta chain was identified during a study of identical twins. Regarding the study as a whole: Twins shared beta out-of-frame sequences in excess, but this excess was weaker.

V gave up 4 bases and J gave up 0 bases; unmatched junction bases: 7. CDR1 and CDR2 from the germline V gene are SGHRS and YFSETQ. This CDR3 is built from 16 residues. This clonotype has a count of ten or more. Antigen unknown. Among all donors, each was a healthy Caucasian. With template switching, a universal primer site was added, and the cDNA carried unique molecular identifiers. TCRdb reanalysed the 5' RACE reads using MiXCR and keeps one entry per CDR3 protein. The data hold fewer than 350,000 distinct CDR3 sequences, with about 8.3% observed a single time. This same sample was also part of a study on yellow fever vaccine responses in identical twins.

Specimen: memory (CD45RO+) T cells sorted from blood. V gene TRBV5-1 combines with J gene TRBJ2-3, with 8 bases aligning to TRBD2. This clonotype was obtained from a woman aged 18-29 years in good health. CDR3 DNA sequence: TGCGCCAGCAGCCCCCGTAGCGGGATCAGCACAGATACGCAGTATTTT. This sequence encodes CASSPRSGISTDTQYF.